This T cell receptor (beta chain) was sequenced during a study of regulatory T cells in long-lasting Graves disease (dated by TCRdb to 2020 to 2023). Turning to the overall study: Newly diagnosed Graves' disease patients had taken antithyroid drugs for less than 3 months. This study used TCR sequencing and RNA sequencing of peripheral blood to compare persistent Graves' disease patients against newly diagnosed Graves' disease patients. The study was registered as a clinical trial and conducted in China. A total of about 33 samples underwent TCR sequencing: some 13 from persistent and roughly 20 from newly diagnosed Graves' disease patients.

The sample's time point label, in plain terms: newly diagnosed GD, antithyroid drugs for less than 3 months. RNA was extracted from PBMCs in TRIzol for both TCR sequencing and RNA sequencing. Graves' disease was diagnosed according to American Thyroid Association guidelines. Patients were recruited from an endocrinology department in Xi'an, China. Each patient gave about 9.1 milliliters of peripheral blood, collected in an EDTA anticoagulant tube. PBMCs were isolated by Ficoll Paque Plus density gradient separation without further T cell sorting. An Agilent 2100 Bioanalyzer and agarose gel were used to check RNA quality, and a NanoDrop 2000 was used to measure RNA concentration. This clonotype showed up many times. Its binding antigen is unknown. Base qualities are not provided; no much larger clone lies one nucleotide away. The germline V gene sets CDR1 to SGHTA and CDR2 to FQGNSA. V was cut back by 3 bases and J by 5 bases, leaving a gap of 10 bases between them. Counted from cysteine to phenylalanine, this CDR3 has 13 amino acids. The CDR3 DNA has 39 bases and is translated from base 1.

Overall results and qualifications from the work: Compared with newly diagnosed patients, patients with persistent Graves' disease had lower TCR Shannon entropy and fewer highly expanded clones, which suggests clonal expansion. More public clonotypes were shared among persistent patients (under 3,000) than among newly diagnosed patients (966). Only peripheral blood was studied, because thyroid tissue, the primary lesion, was inaccessible. Only the TCR beta chain was sequenced and analyzed. Persistent disease showed preferential use of TRBV28, TRBJ1-2 and TRBJ2-5, whereas newly diagnosed disease favored TRBV20-1 and TRBJ2-1. As a limitation, the authors acknowledged that the small sample size may reduce accuracy.

To prepare the library, multiplex PCR was applied. TCRdb lists the instrument as Illumina HiSeq 4000. TCR beta libraries were built with iRepertoire HTBI primers and Arm-PCR amplification of CDR3 regions. Before sequencing, the PCR products went through gel purification. The paper's processing steps were these. Gene usage analysis of CDR3 amino acid clonotypes used the approximately 62 TRBV and more than 13 TRBJ segments found across samples. COPE and FqMerger were used to merge filtered high-quality paired reads into contigs. BLAST was used to align contigs to the IMGT TRBV, TRBD and TRBJ reference genes, and CDR3 was defined following IMGT. Any clonotype with a frequency above 0.1% was counted as a highly expanded clone. Repertoire diversity was measured by Shannon entropy, and V-J evenness by the Gini coefficient. A clonotype was considered public if more than one individual shared it. TCRdb reran the public reads through fastp at Q25 and MiXCR, keeping productive beta chains. Every entry covers one CDR3 protein and lists the most common genes and DNA from its rows. TCRdb's processing, not the authors' own work, is the source of the V and J calls. The sample yields a few hundred thousand distinct CDR3 sequences; approximately 12% were counted once. The top ten constitute under 20% of the sample.

This same sample was also part of a study on T cells in Graves' hyperthyroidism and ophthalmopathy. Taken from the second paper: A patient counted as having stable Graves' hyperthyroidism if no progression to ophthalmopathy occurred over 18 months of follow-up. The hyperthyroidism patients were between 18 and 65 years old and newly diagnosed, with a disease duration of less than 2 months. Any patient with an uncontrolled infection, another autoimmune disease, pregnancy or lactation was excluded. Diagnoses relied on clinical symptoms, serum thyroxine and TRAb, thyroid ultrasound and orbital computed tomography. A first-round RT-PCR of the TCR CDR3 used the HTBI primer set with the Qiagen OneStep RT-PCR kit. Most expanded thyroid clonotypes (frequency above 0.001) were also detected in blood, suggesting blood repertoires may reflect thyroid immune responses. Ophthalmopathy was separated from stable hyperthyroidism by a 13 V-J signature model, with 87.88% sensitivity and approximately 81% specificity obtained in cross-validation and 80%/75% obtained in testing. In validation, the model predicted progression to ophthalmopathy with 55% to 71% sensitivity and 72% to 85% specificity, a median of about 6 months before onset. TCR V-J signatures able to tell the groups apart were searched for in a discovery cohort of 95 to 100 patients, of whom fewer than 45 had Graves' ophthalmopathy and 55 to 60 had stable Graves' hyperthyroidism. Prospective prediction of ophthalmopathy was tested in an independent validation cohort consisting of fewer than 20 hyperthyroidism patients and over 15 patients who later progressed to ophthalmopathy. The roughly 91 discovery patients were randomly split 7:3 into training and test sets. In addition, the study compared T-cell repertoires in thyroid tissue and in blood from several Graves' hyperthyroidism patients. Once sampling was done, hyperthyroidism patients were given methimazole at a starting dose of 30 mg daily, whereas ophthalmopathy patients were given high-dose intravenous methylprednisolone. The libraries were constructed in a second round of multiplex PCR and then size-selected and purified. Sequencing of the libraries was done on an Illumina HiSeq2000 using paired-end 100 bp reads. SOAPnuke was used to process the raw data, removing reads that contained adapters or uncalled bases, had a mean Phred below 15, or lacked an exact match to the constant primer or identifier. COPE v1.2.5 was used to merge the high-quality paired reads, and each unique nucleotide sequence was defined as a clonotype. Clonotypes were aligned to IMGT TRBV, TRBD and TRBJ reference segments using MiTCR v1.1. Analysis was restricted to V-J combinations with a frequency above 0.0001, which covered 99% to 99.2% of repertoires. The TCS score was defined as F50 (clonal expansion) divided by E x V (chaos), with BLOSUM62-based TCRdist calculated between CDR3 peptides within each V-J. Welch's t-statistics and random forest reduced roughly 500 V-J features to under 15, which were used in a naive Bayes classifier (R e1071). No statistical method was used to set the sample size in advance, and investigators knew the group allocation. The paper reports TCR Vbeta CDR3 sequencing of over 130 peripheral blood samples: approximately 41 ophthalmopathy, about 75 hyperthyroidism and approximately 17 progressor patients.

The material was peripheral blood mononuclear cells (PBMCs), obtained at new diagnosis, from a patient treated with antithyroid drugs. This clonotype was obtained from a woman aged 18 to 35 with Graves disease. Donor details come from another sample of the same person, matched by shared clones. The chain employs TRBV7-2 and TRBJ2-5; the D gene identity is not certain. The DNA sequence follows: TGTGCCAGCAGCTTCTACGAGAGTGAGACCCAGTACTTC. It encodes CASSFYESETQYF.